Listed here are 21 T cell receptor beta chains from one sample, sequenced in a study of cytomegalovirus exposure and HLA in healthy donors. Here immunoSEQ multiplex PCR was the method, and the copy in TCRdb shows in-frame clones only, minus some. The sample shows 100,000 to 150,000 clones, 94% of them seen only once. The source material was PBMCs. These receptors were taken from a woman younger than 35 in good health and CMV-seronegative.

The V and J genes are TRBV7-6 and TRBJ2-1; 10 bases align to TRBD2. This CDR3 comprises 16 residues. Trimming removed 1 base from V and 2 bases from J; junction bases left unmatched: 2. Germline V lookup: CDR1 SGHVS, CDR2 FNYEAQ. The CDR3, as DNA: TGTGCCAGCAGCTTAGACCTAGCGGGGGCCTACAATGAGCAGTTCTTC. This sequence encodes CASSLDLAGAYNEQFF.

This chain uses TRBV18 with TRBJ2-7, with 7 bases identical to TRBD2. CDR3 size: 14 residues. From germline, CDR1 is KGHSH and CDR2 LQKENI. V shed 3 bases, J shed 3 bases, and the junction held 5 bases outside the gene matches. CDR3 protein: CASSPSGLDYEQYF. DNA for the CDR3: TGTGCCAGCTCACCTAGCGGGCTTGACTACGAGCAGTACTTC.

The chain links TRBV28 to TRBJ1-1; D is uncertain. Germline loops: CDR1 MDHEN, CDR2 SYDVKM. This CDR3 is 14 amino acids long. Trimming shortened V by 10 bases and J by 4 bases, and 19 bases separated the two germline ends. Written as DNA, the CDR3 is TGTGCCACCCACGAGGCGGTGCCCCCCACTGAAGCTTTCTTT. Amino acid sequence: CATHEAVPPTEAFF.

CDR3 loop: CASTHTGRVSGSSETQYF. The CDR3 nucleotides read TGCGCCAGCACCCATACGGGGCGGGTTAGCGGGAGTTCGGAGACCCAGTACTTC. The genes are TRBV5-1 and TRBJ2-5; TRBD2 matches 9 bases. CDR1 SGHRS and CDR2 YFSETQ come from the germline V gene. The V segment lost 6 bases and the J segment 5 bases; nucleotides outside the gene matches: 20. The CDR3 sequence is 18 residues long.

This chain joins TRBV5-1 and TRBJ2-3; maybe TRBD1 (6 bases). This CDR3 contains 14 residues. Trimming removed 0 bases at V and 2 bases at J, with 7 bases between. CDR1 SGHRS and CDR2 YFSETQ come from the germline V gene. The DNA of the CDR3 is TGCGCCAGCAGCTTGGGGGACACCACAGATACGCAGTATTTT. Translating it yields CASSLGDTTDTQYF.

J is TRBJ2-7 and V is TRBV6-5, with 12 bases fitting TRBD2. Germline V gives CDR1 MNHEY, CDR2 SVGAGI. The junction had 5 bases not matched to a gene; V was cut back by 2 bases and J by 6 bases. The CDR3 spans 15 residues. The CDR3: CASSYRGLAGPEQYF. The CDR3 region has the DNA TGTGCCAGCAGTTACAGGGGACTAGCGGGCCCCGAGCAGTACTTC.

This chain joins TRBV11-2 and TRBJ1-1; D is unclear. The germline V gene encodes CDR1 SGHAT and CDR2 FQNNGV. V lost 4 bases to trimming and J lost 8 bases, with 11 bases between them. This CDR3 comprises 12 residues. In nucleotides, the CDR3 is TGTGCCAGCAGCTCGTCGAGGCCCGAAGCTTTCTTT. It is translated as CASSSSRPEAFF.

The chain joins TRBV9 to TRBJ1-2; TRBD1 matches at 7 bases. Unmatched junction bases numbered 11, after V lost 4 bases and J lost 8 bases. Germline CDR1 SGDLS, CDR2 YYNGEE. The CDR3 consists of 14 residues. In nucleotides, the CDR3 is TGTGCCAGCAGCAGAGGACAGGCCGTCGAGGGCTACACCTTC. Amino acid sequence: CASSRGQAVEGYTF.

The rearrangement links TRBV5-1 to TRBJ2-7; 8 bases line up with TRBD1. The CDR3 totals 15 residues. CDR1 is SGHRS and CDR2 is YFSETQ in the germline V gene. V shed 3 bases and J 1 base; nucleotides not matched to a gene: 6. The CDR3 is CASSSGTGMSYEQYF. The CDR3 coding sequence is TGCGCCAGCAGCTCAGGGACAGGCATGTCCTACGAGCAGTACTTC.

Written as DNA, the CDR3 is TGTGCCAGCAGCGTAAGGGGTGCGTCCTACGAGCAGTACTTC. Its protein is CASSVRGASYEQYF. The genes are TRBV6-1 and TRBJ2-7, with TRBD1 as a possible D gene (5 bases). V was clipped by 6 bases and J by 1 base, with 13 bases between them. The CDR3 is made up of 14 amino acids. Germline CDR1 and CDR2: MNHNS and SASEGT.

The CDR3 sequence is CAWSDQTSGGGTGELFF. The CDR3 DNA reads as TGTGCCTGGAGTGACCAAACTAGCGGGGGGGGCACCGGGGAGCTGTTTTTT. This rearrangement joins TRBV30 to TRBJ2-2, with 13 positions matching TRBD2. Trimming took 1 base from V and 4 from J; bases not matched to a gene: 6. The CDR3 is 17 residues long. Germline-derived CDR1 and CDR2 are GTSNPN and SVGIG (reference sequence).

The chain is built from TRBV6-6 and TRBJ1-4; the match to TRBD1 covers 11 bases. V was pared by 5 bases and J by 13 bases, with 9 bases of the junction left unmatched. Germline-derived CDR1 and CDR2 are MNHNY and SVGAGI (reference sequence). There are 14 residues in the CDR3. Here the CDR3 reads CASSPPGQGDALFF. The CDR3 DNA sequence: TGTGCCAGCAGTCCCCCGGGACAGGGGGACGCACTGTTTTTT.

The genes are TRBV9 and TRBJ2-3, with D maybe TRBD2 (6 bases). The V and J ends lost 2 bases and 2 bases respectively, with 18 bases between them. Germline V lookup: CDR1 SGDLS, CDR2 YYNGEE. The CDR3 runs 17 residues. CDR3 DNA sequence: TGTGCCAGCAGCGTCCCTAGTAGTCTAGCGAACACAGATACGCAGTATTTT. The encoded protein is CASSVPSSLANTDTQYF.

The rearrangement joins TRBV9 to TRBJ1-2; unclear D gene. Deletions cut 4 bases from V and 9 bases from J, with 16 bases between. In germline, CDR1 is SGDLS, CDR2 YYNGEE. This CDR3 spans 13 amino acids. The CDR3 DNA reads TGTGCCAGCAGCCCAGAGAACGACTACCGCTACACCTTC. Protein sequence: CASSPENDYRYTF.

The chain couples TRBV6-6 to TRBJ1-2, with no clear D. V was clipped by 2 bases and J by 2 bases, with 9 bases between them. The CDR3 spans 14 residues. Germline loops: CDR1 MNHNY, CDR2 SVGAGI (reference sequence). The DNA of the CDR3 is TGTGCCAGCAGTTACCCGGAGGCGAACTATGGCTACACCTTC. Translating it yields CASSYPEANYGYTF.

This chain joins TRBV28 and TRBJ1-1; 7 bases align to TRBD1. This CDR3 is 13 amino acids long. J gave up 2 bases and V 5 bases, and 2 bases lay outside the gene matches. Germline loops: CDR1 MDHEN, CDR2 SYDVKM. The CDR3 protein is CASSGTVNTEAFF. As DNA, the CDR3 is TGTGCCAGCAGTGGGACAGTAAACACTGAAGCTTTCTTT.

As regards this clone: One end of the junction fails to match germline, which may point to a read error. The chain combines TRBV5-1 with TRBJ2-3, with D possibly matching TRBD2 (6 bases). CDR3 length: 14 residues. Per the germline V gene, CDR1 is SGHRS and CDR2 is YFSETQ. The CDR3 reads CASGLSGSTDTQYF. In DNA form, the CDR3 reads TGCGCCAGCGGCTTGAGCGGGAGCACAGATACGCAGTATTTT. The variable domain in full, with the rest retrieved from reference TRBV5-1 and TRBJ2-3, is KAGVTQTPRYLIKTRGQQVTLSCSPISGHRSVSWYQQTPGQGLQFLFEYFSETQRNKGNFPGRFSGRQFSNSRSEMNVSTLELGDSALYLCASGLSGSTDTQYFGPGTRLTVL.

CDR3 loop: CASSFAASPTEAFF. The CDR3 nucleotides are TGTGCCAGCAGCTTCGCGGCATCCCCCACTGAAGCTTTCTTT. V usage is TRBV27 and J usage is TRBJ1-1; D is undetermined. Between the trimmed V and J ends, which lost 6 bases and 4 bases, there was a span of 15 bases. Germline assignment: CDR1 MNHEY and CDR2 SMNVEV (reference sequence). This CDR3 has 14 residues.

The rearrangement uses TRBV19 and TRBJ2-2; weak D call: TRBD2 (6 bases). Germline V gene sequence: CDR1 LNHDA, CDR2 SQIVND (reference sequence). The length of the CDR3 is 16 residues. Trimming took off 7 bases at V and 2 bases at J, with 17 bases between the two ends. The CDR3 sequence: CASMSLLAANTGELFF. DNA for the CDR3: TGTGCCAGTATGTCGCTCTTAGCGGCTAACACCGGGGAGCTGTTTTTT.

V usage is TRBV5-4 and J usage is TRBJ2-1; maybe TRBD1 (6 bases). Germline CDR1 SGHNT, CDR2 YYREEE (reference sequence). There are 16 residues in the CDR3. V lost 4 bases, J lost 5 bases, and 19 bases lay in between. CDR3 bases: TGTGCCAGCAGCGAGATGGGACAACGGGGCGACAATGAGCAGTTCTTC. Amino acid sequence: CASSEMGQRGDNEQFF. The complete variable domain, with remaining parts taken from reference TRBV5-4 and TRBJ2-1, reads ETGVTQSPTHLIKTRGQQVTLRCSSQSGHNTVSWYQQALGQGPQFIFQYYREEENGRGNFPPRFSGLQFPNYSSELNVNALELDDSALYLCASSEMGQRGDNEQFFGPGTRLTVL.

This chain links TRBV5-1 with TRBJ2-7; possible D gene TRBD2, 6 bases. The CDR3 is 15 residues long. Trimming took off 1 base at V and 2 bases at J, with 13 bases between the two ends. The V gene's germline CDR1 is SGHRS and CDR2 YFSETQ. The CDR3 region has the DNA TGCGCCAGCAGCTTGATGGCGGGATCAACCTACGAGCAGTACTTC. As protein: CASSLMAGSTYEQYF.